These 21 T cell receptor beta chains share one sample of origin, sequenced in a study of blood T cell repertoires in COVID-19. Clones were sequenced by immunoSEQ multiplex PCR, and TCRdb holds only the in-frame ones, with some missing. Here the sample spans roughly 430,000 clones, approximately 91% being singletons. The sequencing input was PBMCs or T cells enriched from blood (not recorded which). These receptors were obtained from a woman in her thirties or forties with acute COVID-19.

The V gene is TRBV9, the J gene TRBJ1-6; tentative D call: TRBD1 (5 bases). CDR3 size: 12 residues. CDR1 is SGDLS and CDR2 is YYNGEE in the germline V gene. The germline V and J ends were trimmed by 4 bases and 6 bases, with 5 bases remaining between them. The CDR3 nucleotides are TGTGCCAGCAGCCAGGGTAATTCACCCCTCCACTTT. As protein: CASSQGNSPLHF.

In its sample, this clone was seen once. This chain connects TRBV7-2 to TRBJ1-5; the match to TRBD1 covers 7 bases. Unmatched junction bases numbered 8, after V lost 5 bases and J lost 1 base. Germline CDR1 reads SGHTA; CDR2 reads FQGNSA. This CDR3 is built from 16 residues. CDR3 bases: TGTGCCAGCAGCGTAACCGGGACAGTCAGCAATCAGCCCCAGCATTTT. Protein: CASSVTGTVSNQPQHF.

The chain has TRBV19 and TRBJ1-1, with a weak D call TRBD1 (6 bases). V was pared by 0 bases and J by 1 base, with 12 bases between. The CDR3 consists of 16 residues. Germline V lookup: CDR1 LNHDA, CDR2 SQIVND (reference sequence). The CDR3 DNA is TGTGCCAGTAGTATAGAAAGGCTGGGGGCGAACACTGAAGCTTTCTTT. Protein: CASSIERLGANTEAFF.

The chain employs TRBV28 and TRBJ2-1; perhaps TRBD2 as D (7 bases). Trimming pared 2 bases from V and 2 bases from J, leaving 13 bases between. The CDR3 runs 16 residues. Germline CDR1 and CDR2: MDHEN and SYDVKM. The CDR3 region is CASSLSRGGPYNEQFF. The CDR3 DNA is TGTGCCAGCAGTTTAAGTAGGGGGGGGCCCTACAATGAGCAGTTCTTC.

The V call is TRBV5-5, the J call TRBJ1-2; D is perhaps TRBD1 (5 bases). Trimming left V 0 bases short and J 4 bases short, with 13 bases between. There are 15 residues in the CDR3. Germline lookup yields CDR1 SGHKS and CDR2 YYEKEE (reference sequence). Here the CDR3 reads CASSLVLTASYGYTF. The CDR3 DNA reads TGTGCCAGCAGCTTGGTCTTGACAGCTTCCTATGGCTACACCTTC.

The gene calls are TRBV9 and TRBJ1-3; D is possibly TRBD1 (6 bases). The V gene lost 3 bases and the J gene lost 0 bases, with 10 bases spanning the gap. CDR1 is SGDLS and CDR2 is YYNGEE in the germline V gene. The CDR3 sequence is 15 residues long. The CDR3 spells CASSAQGYSGNTIYF. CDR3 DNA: TGTGCCAGCAGCGCACAGGGCTACTCTGGAAACACCATATATTTT.

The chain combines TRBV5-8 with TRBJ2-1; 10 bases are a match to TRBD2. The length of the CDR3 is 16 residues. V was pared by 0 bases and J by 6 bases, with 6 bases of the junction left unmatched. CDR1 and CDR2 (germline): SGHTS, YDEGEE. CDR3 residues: CASSLAVASGGNEQFF. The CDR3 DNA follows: TGTGCCAGCAGCTTGGCCGTAGCTAGCGGGGGCAATGAGCAGTTCTTC.

The CDR3 DNA reads as TGCAGCGGACTACAGGGGGGTGGAAACACCATATATTTT. It yields the protein CSGLQGGGNTIYF. The rearrangement joins TRBV29-1 to TRBJ1-3; 8 bases map to TRBD1. Germline-derived CDR1 and CDR2 are SQVTM and ANQGSEA. V dropped 7 bases and J dropped 3; count of bases not matched to a gene: 5. The CDR3 extends over 13 amino acids. The full variable domain, rest sourced from reference TRBV29-1 and TRBJ1-3, is SAVISQKPSRDICQRGTSLTIQCQVDSQVTMMFWYRQQPGQSLTLIATANQGSEATYESGFVIDKFPISRPNLTFSTLTVSNMSPEDSSIYLCSGLQGGGNTIYFGEGSWLTVV.

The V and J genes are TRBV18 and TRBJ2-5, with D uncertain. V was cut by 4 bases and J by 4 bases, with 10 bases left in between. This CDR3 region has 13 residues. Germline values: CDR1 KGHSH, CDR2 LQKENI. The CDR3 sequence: CASSRSVLETQYF. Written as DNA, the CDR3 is TGTGCCAGCTCACGTTCTGTTTTAGAGACCCAGTACTTC. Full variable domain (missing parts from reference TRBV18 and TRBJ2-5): NAGVMQNPRHLVRRRGQEARLRCSPMKGHSHVYWYRQLPEEGLKFMVYLQKENIIDESGMPKERFSAEFPKEGPSILRIQQVVRGDSAAYFCASSRSVLETQYFGPGTRLLVL.

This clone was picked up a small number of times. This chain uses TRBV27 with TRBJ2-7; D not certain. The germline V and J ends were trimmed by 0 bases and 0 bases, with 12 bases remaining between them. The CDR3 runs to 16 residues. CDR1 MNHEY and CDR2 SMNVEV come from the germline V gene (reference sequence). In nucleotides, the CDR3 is TGTGCCAGCAGTTTATCTTGGTCCCTTAGCTCCTACGAGCAGTACTTC. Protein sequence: CASSLSWSLSSYEQYF.

CDR3 DNA sequence: TGTGCCAGCAGTCGCACTCGGACTCCCCCCGACGAGCAGTACTTC. Translated, it gives CASSRTRTPPDEQYF. The chain is built from TRBV27 and TRBJ2-7, with D perhaps TRBD2 (5 bases). There are 15 residues in the CDR3. Germline V gene data show CDR1 as MNHEY and CDR2 as SMNVEV (reference sequence). With 5 bases removed from V and 5 bases from J, the gap between germline ends came to 19 bases.

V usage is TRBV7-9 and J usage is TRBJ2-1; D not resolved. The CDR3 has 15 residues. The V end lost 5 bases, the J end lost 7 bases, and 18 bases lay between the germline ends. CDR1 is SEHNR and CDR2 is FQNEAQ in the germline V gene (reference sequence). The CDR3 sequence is CASSGPGSSLNEQFF. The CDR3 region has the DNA TGTGCCAGCAGCGGCCCCGGGTCCTCCCTTAATGAGCAGTTCTTC.

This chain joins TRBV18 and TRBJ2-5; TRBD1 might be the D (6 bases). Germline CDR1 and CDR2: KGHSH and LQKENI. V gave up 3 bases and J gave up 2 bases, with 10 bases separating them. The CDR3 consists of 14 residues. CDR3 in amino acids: CASSPRTVQETQYF. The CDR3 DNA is TGTGCCAGCTCACCCAGGACAGTACAAGAGACCCAGTACTTC.

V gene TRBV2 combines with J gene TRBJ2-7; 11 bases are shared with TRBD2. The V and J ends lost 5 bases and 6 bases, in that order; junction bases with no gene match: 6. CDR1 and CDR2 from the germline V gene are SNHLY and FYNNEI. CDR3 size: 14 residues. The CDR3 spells CASSRGLADFEQYF. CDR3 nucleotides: TGTGCCAGCAGTCGGGGACTAGCGGACTTCGAGCAGTACTTC.

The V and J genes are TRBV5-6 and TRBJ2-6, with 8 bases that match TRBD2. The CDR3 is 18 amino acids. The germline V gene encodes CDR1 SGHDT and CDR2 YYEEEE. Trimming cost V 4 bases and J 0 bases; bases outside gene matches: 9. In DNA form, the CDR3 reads TGTGCCAGCAGCGTTCTGGGCGGGGGGCCCTCTGGGGCCAACGTCCTGACTTTC. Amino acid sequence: CASSVLGGGPSGANVLTF.

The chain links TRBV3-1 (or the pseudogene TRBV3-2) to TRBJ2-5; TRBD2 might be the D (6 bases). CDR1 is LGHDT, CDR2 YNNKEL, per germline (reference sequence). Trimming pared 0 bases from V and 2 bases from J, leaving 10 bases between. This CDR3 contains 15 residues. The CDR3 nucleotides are TGTGCCAGCAGCCAAGAGGGACTGGCACAAGAGACCCAGTACTTC. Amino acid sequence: CASSQEGLAQETQYF.

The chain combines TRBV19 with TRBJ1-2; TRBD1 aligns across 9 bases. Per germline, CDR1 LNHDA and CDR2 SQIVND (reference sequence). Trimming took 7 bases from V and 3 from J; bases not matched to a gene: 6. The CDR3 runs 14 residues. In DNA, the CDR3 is TGTGCCAGTATTGGGGACAGGGAATACTATGGCTACACCTTC. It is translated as CASIGDREYYGYTF.

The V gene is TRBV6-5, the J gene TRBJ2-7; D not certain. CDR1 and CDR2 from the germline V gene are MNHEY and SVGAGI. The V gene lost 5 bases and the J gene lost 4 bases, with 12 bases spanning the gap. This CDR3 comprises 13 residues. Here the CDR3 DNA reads TGTGCCAGCAGTCCTCGCCGAGAGTACGAGCAGTACTTC. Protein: CASSPRREYEQYF.

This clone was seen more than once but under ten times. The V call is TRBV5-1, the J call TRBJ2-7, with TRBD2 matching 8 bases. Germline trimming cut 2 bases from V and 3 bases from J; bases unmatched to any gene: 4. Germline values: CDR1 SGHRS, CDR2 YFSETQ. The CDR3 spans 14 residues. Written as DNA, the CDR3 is TGCGCCAGCAGCTTAACTAGCGGTGACTACGAGCAGTACTTC. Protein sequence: CASSLTSGDYEQYF.

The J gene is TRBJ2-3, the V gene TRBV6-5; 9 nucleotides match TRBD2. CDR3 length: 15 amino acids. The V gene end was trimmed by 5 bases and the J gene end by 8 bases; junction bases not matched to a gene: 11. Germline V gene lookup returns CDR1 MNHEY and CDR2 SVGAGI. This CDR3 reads CASSPPSTSGGTQYF. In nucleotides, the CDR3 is TGTGCCAGCAGTCCCCCGTCGACTAGCGGTGGTACGCAGTATTTT.

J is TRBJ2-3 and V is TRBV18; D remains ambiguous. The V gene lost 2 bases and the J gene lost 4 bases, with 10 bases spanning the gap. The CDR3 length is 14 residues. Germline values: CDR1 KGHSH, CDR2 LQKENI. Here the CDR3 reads CASSPLSLPDTQYF. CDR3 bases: TGTGCCAGCTCACCATTAAGCCTCCCAGATACGCAGTATTTT.